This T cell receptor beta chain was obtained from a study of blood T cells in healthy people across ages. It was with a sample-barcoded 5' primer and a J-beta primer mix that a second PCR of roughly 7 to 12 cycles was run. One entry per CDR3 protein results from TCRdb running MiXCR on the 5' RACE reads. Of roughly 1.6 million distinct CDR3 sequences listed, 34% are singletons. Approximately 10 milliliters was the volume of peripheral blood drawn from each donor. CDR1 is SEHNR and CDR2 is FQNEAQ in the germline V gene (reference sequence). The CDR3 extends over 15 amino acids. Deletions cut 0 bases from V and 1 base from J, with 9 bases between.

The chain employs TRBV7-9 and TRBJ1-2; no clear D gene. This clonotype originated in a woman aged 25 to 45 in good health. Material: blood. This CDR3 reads CASSLATASNYGYTF. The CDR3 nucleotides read TGTGCCAGCAGCTTAGCAACGGCAAGTAACTATGGCTACACCTTC.